This TCR beta chain was retrieved from a study of blood T cell repertoires in COVID-19 (dated by TCRdb to about 2020). For context, the study as a whole: Samples covering the acute and convalescent phases of COVID-19 were provided by collaborators in the United States, Italy and Spain. The material from the prospective study consisted of cDNA or gDNA derived from T cells, B-cell-depleted T cells, or PBMCs. Subjects who had been exposed to COVID-19, were actively infected with it, or had recovered from it provided the deeply sampled blood TCRbeta repertoires that made up the dataset. The repertoires were released in a freely available public database intended as a resource for research on the immune response to SARS-CoV-2. Samples were obtained from the ongoing ImmuneRACE study (first 160 participants) and from 1,254 subjects provided by 6 global collaborators. Nearly every sample came with metadata listing a de-identified subject ID, COVID-19 status, age in years and sex. Where available, HLA class I and class II types were obtained from metadata supplied by the sample provider rather than from assay-based typing. The study at large found these results: The quantity of clinical and demographic metadata differed by source and by participant and was supplied without curation.

In its sample, this clone was seen a few times. No cognate antigen has been identified for it. Base qualities are not provided; no much larger clone lies one nucleotide away. TCRbeta CDR3 regions were amplified from genomic DNA using the immunoSEQ Assay, a bias-controlled multiplex PCR. The source study handled its data this way. The number of nucleated cells in each sample was estimated by amplification of reference gene primers within the assay. To quantify the absolute abundance of each unique TCRbeta CDR3 rearrangement, sequence reads were collapsed and filtered. For each sample, productive Simpson clonality was calculated by taking the square root of Simpson's diversity index across productive rearrangements. Here the immuneACCESS table is served through TCRdb, limited to in-frame sequences with V and J called. Missing clones are a known gap in these copies; in checked studies unresolved V genes cover under half, and the rest lacks a known reason. V, J and clone size are taken as reported in that table, and D and trimming were inferred from the DNA itself. Present in this sample are approximately 250,000 clones, 84% of which were seen just once. About 4% of the sample rests with the top ten.

Participants in the prospective study were enrolled through a virtual design, were aged 18 to 89 years, and lived in fewer than 30 United States geographic areas. In the prospective study, cohorts were assigned on the basis of participant-reported clinical history obtained from a screening survey and a study questionnaire. In the prospective study, mobile phlebotomists collected whole blood, serum and a nasopharyngeal or oropharyngeal swab from each participant. Over an approximately two-month period, participants in the prospective study had the option of providing additional blood draws and questionnaires. Blood samples from the prospective study were shipped frozen or at room temperature prior to DNA extraction. Trimming removed 3 bases from V and 0 bases from J; the gene matches leave 1 base unexplained. Per the germline V gene, KGHDR is the CDR1 and SFDVKD is the CDR2. Its CDR3 holds 15 amino acids, cysteine through phenylalanine. Of the read, only the CDR3 DNA is kept; its 45 bases are in frame from base 1.

In this chain, TRBV24-1 is recombined with TRBJ2-5, with TRBD1 identical over 9 junction bases. Sequencing was carried out using PBMCs or T cells enriched from blood (not recorded which). The TCR sequence derives from a man under 40 with acute COVID-19. In nucleotide form, the sequence is TGTGCCACCAGTGATGGGACAGGGTACCAAGAGACCCAGTACTTC. Its translation is CATSDGTGYQETQYF.